Only a few counts were recorded for the clone carrying this T cell receptor beta chain. Its antigen is currently unknown. After removal of 5 bases from V and 2 bases from J, the junction contained 8 bases not matched to a gene. The CDR3 length is 17 residues. CDR1 and CDR2 from the germline V gene are MNHNS and SASEGT. This entry is derived from a study of T cells in Graves' hyperthyroidism and ophthalmopathy. General observations from the study: Blood samples included most of the expanded thyroid clonotypes exceeding 0.001. Ophthalmopathy, as predicted by the model, came a median approximately 6.5 months after the prediction.

RNA transcripts served as the template for amplifying TCR beta CDR3 regions. TCR CDR3 underwent first-round RT-PCR with the HTBI primer set. TCRdb reprocessed the multiplex PCR reads with MiXCR, giving one entry per CDR3 protein. The table shows 400,000 or so distinct CDR3 sequences, with over 11% occurring only once. Sequenced sample: blood. The chain couples TRBV6-1 to TRBJ2-3; 12 bases match TRBD2. This clonotype was obtained from a man between 45 and 60 years old with Graves' ophthalmopathy. In DNA form, the CDR3 reads TGTGCCAGCAGTAAACCCGGACTAGCGGGATTCACAGATACGCAGTATTTT. Amino acid sequence: CASSKPGLAGFTDTQYF.